One sample yielded the 28 T cell receptor beta chains listed below, sequenced in a study of blood T cell repertoires in COVID-19. Profiled with immunoSEQ multiplex PCR; TCRdb holds only in-frame clones, not every one. The sample has around 300,000 clones, 86% seen once. Sequencing input: peripheral blood. The source is a woman younger than 45 with active or convalescent COVID-19.

This clone has just one count. CDR3 residues: CASSLVGLDGYTF. For the CDR3, the DNA is TGTGCCAGCAGCTTGGTTGGACTGGATGGCTACACCTTC. This sequence joins TRBV5-5 and TRBJ1-2, with D unresolved. V lost 0 bases, J lost 6 bases, and 9 bases lay in between. This CDR3 has 13 residues. Germline V CDR1 and CDR2: SGHKS, YYEKEE (reference sequence).

The V and J genes are TRBV11-2 and TRBJ1-1, with no clear D. Germline lookup yields CDR1 SGHAT and CDR2 FQNNGV. V was shortened by 5 bases and J by 2 bases, with 15 bases between the two germline ends. The CDR3 contains 15 residues. The CDR3 is CASSPTRRVNTEAFF. For the CDR3, the DNA is TGTGCCAGCAGCCCCACCCGACGGGTTAACACTGAAGCTTTCTTT. The full variable domain, in which reference TRBV11-2 and TRBJ1-1 provide the parts outside the CDR3, is EAGVAQSPRYKIIEKRQSVAFWCNPISGHATLYWYQQILGQGPKLLIQFQNNGVVDDSQLPKDRFSAERLKGVDSTLKIQPAKLEDSAVYLCASSPTRRVNTEAFFGQGTRLTVV.

This clone was seen once. The chain links TRBV7-9 to TRBJ2-5; 11 bases are shared with TRBD2. The J segment lost 7 bases and the V segment lost 6 bases, leaving 13 bases of the junction unmatched. CDR3 length: 16 residues. CDR1 and CDR2 (germline): SEHNR, FQNEAQ (reference sequence). The CDR3 DNA reads as TGTGCCAGCAGTTCCGGGACTAGCGGAAACACCGGGACCCAGTACTTC. Protein: CASSSGTSGNTGTQYF.

This clone was observed a handful of times. The V and J genes are TRBV5-1 and TRBJ1-2, with D possibly matching TRBD1 (5 bases). CDR3 length: 15 amino acids. The germline V gene encodes CDR1 SGHRS and CDR2 YFSETQ. V was pared by 0 bases and J by 6 bases, with 15 bases between. The CDR3 here is CASSLASGGMDGYTF. Written as DNA, the CDR3 is TGCGCCAGCAGCTTGGCCTCCGGGGGGATGGATGGCTACACCTTC. Filled out from reference TRBV5-1 and TRBJ1-2, the complete variable domain reads KAGVTQTPRYLIKTRGQQVTLSCSPISGHRSVSWYQQTPGQGLQFLFEYFSETQRNKGNFPGRFSGRQFSNSRSEMNVSTLELGDSALYLCASSLASGGMDGYTFGSGTRLTVV.

The gene calls are TRBV6-5 and TRBJ1-1; D might be TRBD1 (5 bases). The CDR3 consists of 14 residues. V gave up 5 bases and J gave up 4 bases, with 14 bases separating them. Germline CDR1 and CDR2: MNHEY and SVGAGI. CDR3 bases: TGTGCCAGCAGTAGGACCGGGGGGAGCACTGAAGCTTTCTTT. It translates to CASSRTGGSTEAFF.

The chain recombines TRBV10-3 with TRBJ1-1, with D unclear. Per germline, CDR1 ENHRY and CDR2 SYGVKD. The V end lost 10 bases, the J end lost 1 base, and 16 bases lay between the germline ends. The CDR3 runs to 14 residues. CDR3 residues: CATRFQLQNTEAFF. CDR3 bases: TGTGCCACCAGGTTCCAGTTACAGAACACTGAAGCTTTCTTT.

The rearrangement uses TRBV12-5 and TRBJ2-5; 7 bases align to TRBD2. This CDR3 spans 13 amino acids. V gave up 2 bases and J gave up 4 bases; unmatched junction bases: 1. Germline CDR1 LGHNT, CDR2 FRNRAP. DNA for the CDR3: TGTGCTAGTGGTTTGTGGGGGGGAGAGACCCAGTACTTC. Residues: CASGLWGGETQYF.

The chain links TRBV20-1 to TRBJ2-1, with 8 positions matching TRBD2. Looked up from germline, CDR1 is DFQATT and CDR2 is SNEGSKA (reference sequence). CDR3 length: 11 amino acids. Unmatched junction bases numbered 3, after V lost 2 bases and J lost 12 bases. The chain's CDR3 is CSARTSGGQFF. In DNA form, the CDR3 reads TGCAGTGCTAGAACTAGCGGAGGGCAGTTCTTC.

This sequence joins TRBV4-3 and TRBJ1-6, with D tentatively TRBD1 (5 bases). Germline lookup yields CDR1 LGHNA and CDR2 YSLEER. V dropped 3 bases and J dropped 5 bases, with 20 bases sitting between them. This CDR3 region has 18 residues. CDR3 nucleotide sequence: TGCGCCAGCAGCCAGGAGATTCAGGGCCCCCACAATAATTCACCCCTCCACTTT. Its translation is CASSQEIQGPHNNSPLHF.

The genes are TRBV6-2 or TRBV6-3 and TRBJ1-1, with no clear D. The V gene lost 5 bases and the J gene lost 4 bases, with 17 bases spanning the gap. Per the germline V gene, CDR1 is MNHEY and CDR2 is SVGEGT. This CDR3 is 15 amino acids long. The CDR3 loop reads CASSRLLAFGTEAFF. In DNA form, the CDR3 reads TGTGCCAGCAGTAGACTCTTGGCCTTTGGCACTGAAGCTTTCTTT.

The table lists this clone with a few counts. This rearrangement joins TRBV4-3 to TRBJ1-1; D unclear. Germline V gene sequence: CDR1 LGHNA, CDR2 YSLEER. Trimming stripped 4 bases from V and 1 base from J, with 10 bases between. The CDR3 sequence is 14 residues long. CDR3 protein: CASSRELRNTEAFF. In nucleotides, the CDR3 is TGCGCCAGCAGCCGGGAGTTGAGGAACACTGAAGCTTTCTTT.

The chain recombines TRBV6-1 with TRBJ1-5, with no clear D. Trimming removed 2 bases at V and 1 base at J, with 15 bases between. Germline CDR1 MNHNS, CDR2 SASEGT. The CDR3 consists of 17 residues. The CDR3, as DNA: TGTGCCAGCAGTGAATCAGCTTCCCCCGGGAGCAATCAGCCCCAGCATTTT. Protein: CASSESASPGSNQPQHF.

The rearrangement uses TRBV19 and TRBJ2-1, with TRBD1 matching over 7 bases. The trim removed 3 bases at V and 8 bases at J, leaving 7 bases unmatched. CDR1 is LNHDA and CDR2 is SQIVND in the germline V gene (reference sequence). The length of the CDR3 is 14 residues. This CDR3 is CASSIKYRGYEQFF. The CDR3 region has the DNA TGTGCCAGTAGTATTAAGTACAGGGGCTATGAGCAGTTCTTC. The complete variable domain, with remaining parts taken from reference TRBV19 and TRBJ2-1, reads DGGITQSPKYLFRKEGQNVTLSCEQNLNHDAMYWYRQDPGQGLRLIYYSQIVNDFQKGDIAEGYSVSREKKESFPLTVTSAQKNPTAFYLCASSIKYRGYEQFFGPGTRLTVL.

The rearrangement uses TRBV19 and TRBJ2-3; 9 nucleotides align to TRBD1. V was pared by 1 base and J by 5 bases, with 4 bases of the junction left unmatched. This CDR3 region has 15 residues. The V gene's germline CDR1 is LNHDA and CDR2 SQIVND (reference sequence). CDR3 sequence: CASSIGQGVEDTQYF. The CDR3 DNA sequence: TGTGCCAGTAGTATAGGACAGGGGGTCGAAGATACGCAGTATTTT. Combining the CDR3 with reference TRBV19 and TRBJ2-3 gives the whole variable domain DGGITQSPKYLFRKEGQNVTLSCEQNLNHDAMYWYRQDPGQGLRLIYYSQIVNDFQKGDIAEGYSVSREKKESFPLTVTSAQKNPTAFYLCASSIGQGVEDTQYFGPGTRLTVL.

This chain links TRBV7-2 with TRBJ2-1; 15 bases line up with TRBD2. The V gene's germline CDR1 is SGHTA and CDR2 FQGNSA. The CDR3 loop spans 19 amino acids. Unmatched junction bases numbered 11, after V lost 4 bases and J lost 4 bases. In nucleotides, the CDR3 is TGTGCCAGCAGCTCACCGGGACTAGCGGGGGGAGAAACTTACAATGAGCAGTTCTTC. It is translated as CASSSPGLAGGETYNEQFF.

The J gene is TRBJ2-7, the V gene TRBV5-8; tentative D call: TRBD1 (6 bases). The CDR3 runs 15 residues. Germline V gene data show CDR1 as SGHTS and CDR2 as YDEGEE. Trimming took off 3 bases at V and 5 bases at J, with 18 bases between the two ends. The CDR3 DNA is TGTGCCAGCAGCTCGGTCCGGGGACACGGGGACGAGCAGTACTTC. Translating gives CASSSVRGHGDEQYF.

The chain joins TRBV15 to TRBJ2-3; D may be TRBD1 (6 bases). Per germline, CDR1 LNHNV and CDR2 YYDKDF (reference sequence). This CDR3 spans 16 amino acids. V lost 3 bases and J lost 2, with 15 bases in between. CDR3 sequence (DNA): TGTGCCACCAGCAGCACATGGGGACACCTCACAGATACGCAGTATTTT. Protein product: CATSSTWGHLTDTQYF.

The V call is TRBV28, the J call TRBJ1-1, with D unclear. CDR3 length: 13 residues. Trimming pared 1 base from V and 11 bases from J, leaving 14 bases between. The germline V gene encodes CDR1 MDHEN and CDR2 SYDVKM. The CDR3 DNA reads TGTGCCAGCAGTTTATCGGGGAGGTCGGAGGCTTTCTTT. Translated: CASSLSGRSEAFF.

This rearrangement joins TRBV9 to TRBJ1-6; 7 bases are shared with TRBD1. J gave up 7 bases and V 1 base, and 2 bases lay outside the gene matches. The germline V gene has CDR1 SGDLS and CDR2 YYNGEE. This CDR3 contains 14 residues. The CDR3: CASSVNRGNSPLHF. The DNA for the CDR3 is TGTGCCAGCAGCGTAAACAGGGGAAATTCACCCCTCCACTTT. Supplemented by reference TRBV9 and TRBJ1-6, the full variable domain reads DSGVTQTPKHLITATGQRVTLRCSPRSGDLSVYWYQQSLDQGLQFLIQYYNGEERAKGNILERFSAQQFPDLHSELNLSSLELGDSALYFCASSVNRGNSPLHFGNGTRLTVT.

This clone was recorded once. This rearrangement joins TRBV2 to TRBJ1-5; no firm D call. The CDR3 consists of 12 residues. Germline V CDR1 and CDR2: SNHLY, FYNNEI. Trimming pared 10 bases from V and 5 bases from J, leaving 12 bases between. CDR3: CAIQDGDQPQHF. The CDR3 DNA is TGTGCCATTCAAGACGGGGATCAGCCCCAGCATTTT.

The V gene is TRBV25-1, the J gene TRBJ1-2, with D maybe TRBD1 (5 bases). This CDR3 region has 14 residues. Trimming shortened V by 5 bases and J by 4 bases, and 14 bases separated the two germline ends. Germline loops: CDR1 MGHDK, CDR2 SYGVNS. Here the CDR3 reads CASSPLGGSYGYTF. CDR3 nucleotides: TGTGCCAGCAGTCCCCTCGGGGGTTCCTATGGCTACACCTTC.

This clone was counted once. CDR3 nucleotide sequence: TGCAGCGTTGAAATGGACTCTGAGCAGTACTTC. Its protein is CSVEMDSEQYF. V is TRBV29-1 and J is TRBJ2-7; the D gene is possibly TRBD2 (5 bases). Germline V gene sequence: CDR1 SQVTM, CDR2 ANQGSEA. The ends were cut back, 2 bases at V and 7 bases at J, with 9 bases in the middle. CDR3 size: 11 residues.

The V gene is TRBV30, the J gene TRBJ1-1; D call uncertain. The germline CDR1 and CDR2 sequences are GTSNPN and SVGIG (reference sequence). V was clipped by 5 bases and J by 3 bases, with 16 bases between them. This CDR3 comprises 14 residues. The CDR3 sequence: CAWASGRGYTEAFF. DNA of the CDR3: TGTGCCTGGGCCAGCGGGCGAGGATACACTGAAGCTTTCTTT.

The chain recombines TRBV15 with TRBJ2-1; 13 bases align to TRBD2. CDR3 size: 16 residues. Trimming took 3 bases from V and 5 from J; bases not matched to a gene: 4. The germline V gene encodes CDR1 LNHNV and CDR2 YYDKDF (reference sequence). The DNA for the CDR3 is TGTGCCACCAGCAGGGTGACTAGCGGGGGGAACAATGAGCAGTTCTTC. Translation gives CATSRVTSGGNNEQFF. Drawing the rest from reference TRBV15 and TRBJ2-1, the complete variable domain is DAMVIQNPRYQVTQFGKPVTLSCSQTLNHNVMYWYQQKSSQAPKLLFHYYDKDFNNEADTPDNFQSRRPNTSFCFLDIRSPGLGDTAMYLCATSRVTSGGNNEQFFGPGTRLTVL.

This clone occurred once. The chain has TRBV27 and TRBJ1-2, with 7 bases matching TRBD1. CDR1 MNHEY and CDR2 SMNVEV come from the germline V gene (reference sequence). The junction had 6 bases not matched to a gene; V was cut back by 3 bases and J by 8 bases. The CDR3 has 13 amino acids. The CDR3 here is CASSFSGQSGYTF. The CDR3 region has the DNA TGTGCCAGCAGTTTTTCGGGACAGTCGGGCTACACCTTC.

This chain links TRBV28 with TRBJ1-3; D is perhaps TRBD1 (5 bases). The germline gives CDR1 MDHEN, CDR2 SYDVKM. The CDR3 is 15 residues long. V gave up 2 bases and J gave up 0 bases, with 8 bases separating them. The CDR3, as DNA: TGTGCCAGCAGTTTAGGGGCCCTCTCTGGAAACACCATATATTTT. Translation: CASSLGALSGNTIYF.

The V call is TRBV19, the J call TRBJ1-4, with D unresolved. Trimming cost V 7 bases and J 5 bases, with 11 bases left between them. Germline loops: CDR1 LNHDA, CDR2 SQIVND (reference sequence). The length of the CDR3 is 13 residues. The DNA for the CDR3 is TGTGCCAGTATGCGGAAGATAAATGAAAAACTGTTTTTT. Amino acids: CASMRKINEKLFF. The whole variable domain, remainder taken from reference TRBV19 and TRBJ1-4, is DGGITQSPKYLFRKEGQNVTLSCEQNLNHDAMYWYRQDPGQGLRLIYYSQIVNDFQKGDIAEGYSVSREKKESFPLTVTSAQKNPTAFYLCASMRKINEKLFFGSGTQLSVL.

The chain combines TRBV27 with TRBJ2-5; D uncertain. The V gene lost 4 bases and the J gene lost 3 bases, with 15 bases spanning the gap. Germline-derived CDR1 and CDR2 are MNHEY and SMNVEV (reference sequence). This CDR3 contains 15 residues. The CDR3 loop reads CASSSGIGRKETQYF. The CDR3 region has the DNA TGTGCCAGCAGTTCGGGTATAGGAAGAAAAGAGACCCAGTACTTC.